These 3 T cell receptor beta chains originate from one sample sequenced in a study of blood T cell repertoires in COVID-19. Profiling relied on immunoSEQ multiplex PCR, and the TCRdb table lists in-frame clones only, not all of them. The profile shows approximately 470,000 clones, 80% to 90% of them singletons. Specimen: peripheral blood. The receptors come from a human donor in a cohort sampled during active COVID-19.

This clone has only one observation. J is TRBJ1-1 and V is TRBV30; 11 nucleotides line up with TRBD1. Germline CDR1 and CDR2: GTSNPN and SVGIG (reference sequence). This CDR3 contains 13 residues. The ends lost 4 bases at V and 7 bases at J; junction bases unmatched: 5. DNA of the CDR3: TGTGCCTGGATGGACAGGGGGCCGGGTGAAGCTTTCTTT. Its protein is CAWMDRGPGEAFF.

This chain uses TRBV19 with TRBJ2-3; D gene uncertain. Germline values: CDR1 LNHDA, CDR2 SQIVND (reference sequence). Trimming pared 0 bases from V and 14 bases from J, leaving 12 bases between. CDR3 length: 12 amino acids. DNA for the CDR3: TGTGCCAGTAGTATAGATAGGCGGCTCCGGTATTTT. It specifies CASSIDRRLRYF. Using reference TRBV19 and TRBJ2-3 for the parts outside the CDR3, the full variable domain is DGGITQSPKYLFRKEGQNVTLSCEQNLNHDAMYWYRQDPGQGLRLIYYSQIVNDFQKGDIAEGYSVSREKKESFPLTVTSAQKNPTAFYLCASSIDRRLRYFGPGTRLTVL.

This clone has only one observation. The V call is TRBV2, the J call TRBJ2-1; TRBD2 agrees at 9 bases. The germline V gene has CDR1 SNHLY and CDR2 FYNNEI. Unmatched junction bases numbered 7, after V lost 7 bases and J lost 3 bases. This CDR3 comprises 15 residues. CDR3 nucleotide sequence: TGTGCCAGCAACCCCGCTAGCGGGAACTACAATGAGCAGTTCTTC. Protein: CASNPASGNYNEQFF.